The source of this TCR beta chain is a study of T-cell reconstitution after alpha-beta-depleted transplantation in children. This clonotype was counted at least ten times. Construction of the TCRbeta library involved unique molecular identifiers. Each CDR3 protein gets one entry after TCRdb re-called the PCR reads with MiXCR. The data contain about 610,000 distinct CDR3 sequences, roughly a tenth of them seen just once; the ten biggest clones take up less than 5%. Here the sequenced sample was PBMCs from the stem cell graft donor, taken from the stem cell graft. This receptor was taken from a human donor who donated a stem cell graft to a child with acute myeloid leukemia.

The chain's CDR3 is CASSLGRTVYEQYF. In nucleotides, the CDR3 is TGTGCCAGCAGCTTAGGACGGACAGTCTACGAGCAGTACTTC. The chain employs TRBV11-2 and TRBJ2-7; D is possibly TRBD1 (6 bases). The germline CDR1 and CDR2 sequences are SGHAT and FQNNGV. V dropped 1 base and J dropped 3 bases, with 10 bases sitting between them. The length of the CDR3 is 14 residues.